The present entry profiles one T cell receptor (beta chain) with its context. The antigen remains unidentified. This CDR3 is 14 amino acids long. The ends were cut back, 4 bases at V and 5 bases at J, with 14 bases in the middle. Germline V gene lookup returns CDR1 SGHVS and CDR2 FQNEAQ. This sample is drawn from a study of cytomegalovirus exposure and HLA in healthy donors. PCR was performed using 60 Vbeta and 13 Jbeta primers. Sequencing used immunoSEQ multiplex PCR; TCRdb keeps in-frame clones, though not all of them. The sample includes about 110,000 clones, around 76% of them seen just once. General study results and limits: The sole available immune exposure information was CMV serostatus. Differences between HLA loci emerged in a later analysis of TCR association rates, with DRB1 most and HLA-C fewest. Generally TCR sequences proved uncommon, though certain public TCRs appeared in numerous donors.

The TCR comes from a man younger than 40 in good health and CMV-seropositive. The rearrangement joins TRBV7-8 to TRBJ2-5, with no clear D. Sequenced input: PBMCs. The CDR3 sequence: CASSWSRLGETQYF. The DNA for the CDR3 is TGTGCCAGCAGCTGGTCAAGGCTAGGTGAGACCCAGTACTTC.